This is a list of T cell receptor beta chains from one sample in a study of blood T cells in healthy people across ages. TCRdb reprocessed the 5' RACE reads via MiXCR and lists one record per CDR3 protein. The data show hundreds of thousands of distinct CDR3 sequences, about 30% seen once. Sequencing was done on a sample of blood. These receptor sequences come from a woman aged 80 or over in good health. The CDR3 runs from the conserved cysteine through the conserved F or W. A D gene is named only where the DNA matches it firmly. Only some rows state a clone size, as once, few, many or a class for expanded clones.

CDR3 protein: CASTSGTVGYTF
CDR3 DNA: TGTGCCAGCACCTCCGGGACGGTAGGCTACACCTTC
D gene: NA
J gene: TRBJ1-2
clone size: many
V gene: TRBV12-3/TRBV12-4

CDR3 protein: CASSSRDGVPHNSPLHF
CDR3 DNA: TGTGCCAGCAGCAGCCGGGACGGGGTGCCTCATAATTCACCCCTCCACTTT
D gene: NA
J gene: TRBJ1-6
clone size: NA
V gene: TRBV7-2

CDR3 protein: CASSQRQGGNSPLHF
CDR3 DNA: TGTGCCAGCAGCCAGAGACAGGGCGGTAATTCACCCCTCCACTTT
D gene: TRBD1
J gene: TRBJ1-6
clone size: NA
V gene: TRBV3-1

CDR3 protein: CTSSPAPVPNQPQHF
CDR3 DNA: TGTACCAGCAGCCCGGCGCCAGTACCGAATCAGCCCCAGCATTTT
D gene: NA
J gene: TRBJ1-5
clone size: few
V gene: TRBV7-2

CDR3 protein: CASSRRQGRTDTQYF
CDR3 DNA: TGTGCCAGCAGTCGTCGACAGGGAAGAACAGATACGCAGTATTTT
D gene: TRBD1
J gene: TRBJ2-3
clone size: NA
V gene: TRBV12-3/TRBV12-4

CDR3 protein: CASSPGVAAHDEKLFF
CDR3 DNA: TGCGCCAGCAGCCCGGGAGTAGCGGCACACGACGAAAAACTGTTTTTT
D gene: NA
J gene: TRBJ1-4
clone size: few
V gene: TRBV5-1

CDR3 protein: CASNTDGSSLNTEAFF
CDR3 DNA: TGTGCCAGCAATACCGACGGGTCCTCCTTGAACACTGAAGCTTTCTTT
D gene: NA
J gene: TRBJ1-1
clone size: few
V gene: TRBV9

CDR3 protein: CTSNQGTGTKAYNEQFF
CDR3 DNA: TGTACCAGCAACCAGGGTACCGGGACGAAAGCCTACAATGAGCAGTTCTTC
D gene: NA
J gene: TRBJ2-1
clone size: once
V gene: TRBV4-2

CDR3 protein: CSAVGADRSMNTEAFF
CDR3 DNA: TGCAGCGCCGTTGGGGCGGACAGGAGCATGAACACTGAAGCTTTCTTT
D gene: TRBD1
J gene: TRBJ1-1
clone size: NA
V gene: TRBV29-1

CDR3 protein: CSAERTGRSKNIQYF
CDR3 DNA: TGCAGTGCGGAACGGACAGGGAGGTCCAAAAACATTCAGTACTTC
D gene: TRBD1
J gene: TRBJ2-4
clone size: NA
V gene: TRBV20-1

CDR3 protein: CASSVGDRVFYNEQYF
CDR3 DNA: TGTGCCAGCAGCGTAGGGGACAGGGTCTTCTATAATGAGCAGTACTTC
D gene: TRBD1
J gene: TRBJ2-5
clone size: NA
V gene: TRBV9

CDR3 protein: CASSLVGHSTSRDEQFF
CDR3 DNA: TGCGCCAGCAGCCTGGTGGGGCATTCGACTAGCCGGGATGAGCAGTTCTTC
D gene: TRBD2
J gene: TRBJ2-1
clone size: NA
V gene: TRBV5-1

CDR3 protein: CASSFLQGFDTEAFF
CDR3 DNA: TGCGCCAGCAGCTTTCTACAGGGTTTCGACACTGAAGCTTTCTTT
D gene: NA
J gene: TRBJ1-1
clone size: many
V gene: TRBV5-1

CDR3 protein: CSAIEWAGNQPQHF
CDR3 DNA: TGCAGTGCAATCGAGTGGGCAGGAAATCAGCCCCAGCATTTT
D gene: NA
J gene: TRBJ1-5
clone size: few
V gene: TRBV20-1

CDR3 protein: CASRRTGFEAAEAFF
CDR3 DNA: TGTGCCAGCAGACGGACAGGGTTTGAGGCGGCTGAAGCTTTCTTT
D gene: TRBD1
J gene: TRBJ1-1
clone size: NA
V gene: TRBV7-2

CDR3 protein: CASSETGYYRVTHNEQFF
CDR3 DNA: TGTGCCAGCAGCGAAACAGGCTATTACAGGGTAACCCACAATGAGCAGTTCTTC
D gene: NA
J gene: TRBJ2-1
clone size: once
V gene: TRBV7-9

CDR3 protein: CSAPGWGYGYTF
CDR3 DNA: TGCAGTGCCCCCGGTTGGGGCTATGGCTACACCTTC
D gene: NA
J gene: TRBJ1-2
clone size: once
V gene: TRBV20-1

CDR3 protein: CASSLEIPEGSRNSPLHF
CDR3 DNA: TGCGCCAGCAGCTTGGAAATTCCCGAGGGGTCGAGAAATTCACCCCTCCACTTT
D gene: NA
J gene: TRBJ1-6
clone size: NA
V gene: TRBV5-1

CDR3 protein: CAWSVPTGATNYGYTF
CDR3 DNA: TGTGCCTGGAGTGTACCAACAGGAGCGACTAACTATGGCTACACCTTC
D gene: NA
J gene: TRBJ1-2
clone size: once
V gene: TRBV30

CDR3 protein: CASSLGTSGGALEQYF
CDR3 DNA: TGTGCCAGCAGTTTAGGAACTAGCGGGGGGGCCCTCGAGCAGTACTTC
D gene: TRBD2
J gene: TRBJ2-7
clone size: many
V gene: TRBV28

CDR3 protein: CASSPAGLGNTIYF
CDR3 DNA: TGTGCCAGCAGCCCCGCAGGGCTGGGAAACACCATATATTTT
D gene: NA
J gene: TRBJ1-3
clone size: many
V gene: TRBV7-2

CDR3 protein: CAIGSGPIYEQYF
CDR3 DNA: TGTGCCATCGGAAGCGGACCCATCTACGAGCAGTACTTC
D gene: NA
J gene: TRBJ2-7
clone size: once
V gene: TRBV10-3

CDR3 protein: CASSLGRSAYEQYF
CDR3 DNA: TGTGCCAGCAGCTTAGGCAGGAGCGCCTACGAGCAGTACTTC
D gene: NA
J gene: TRBJ2-7
clone size: once
V gene: TRBV7-9